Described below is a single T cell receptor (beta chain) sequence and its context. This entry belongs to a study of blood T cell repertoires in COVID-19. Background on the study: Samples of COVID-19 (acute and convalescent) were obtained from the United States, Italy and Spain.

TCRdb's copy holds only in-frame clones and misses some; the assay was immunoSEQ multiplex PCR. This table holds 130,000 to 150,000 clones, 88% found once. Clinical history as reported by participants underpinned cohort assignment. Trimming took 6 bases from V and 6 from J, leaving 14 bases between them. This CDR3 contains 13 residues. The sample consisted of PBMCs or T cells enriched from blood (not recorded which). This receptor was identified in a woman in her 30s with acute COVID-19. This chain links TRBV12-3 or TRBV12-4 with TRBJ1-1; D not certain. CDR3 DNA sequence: TGTGCCAGCAGCCGAGTCGGGGTTCCTGAAGCTTTCTTT. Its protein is CASSRVGVPEAFF.